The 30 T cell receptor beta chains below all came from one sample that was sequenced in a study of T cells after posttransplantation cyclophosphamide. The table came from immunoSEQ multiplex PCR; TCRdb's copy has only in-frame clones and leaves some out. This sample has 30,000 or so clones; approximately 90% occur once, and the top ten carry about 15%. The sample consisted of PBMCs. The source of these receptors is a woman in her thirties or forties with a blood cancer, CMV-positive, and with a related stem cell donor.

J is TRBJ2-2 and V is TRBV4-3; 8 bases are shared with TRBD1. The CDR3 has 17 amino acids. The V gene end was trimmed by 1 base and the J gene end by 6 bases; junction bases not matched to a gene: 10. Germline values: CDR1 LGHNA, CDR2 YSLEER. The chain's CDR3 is CASSQAQGAQRAGELFF. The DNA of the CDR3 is TGCGCCAGCAGCCAAGCCCAGGGGGCGCAGAGGGCCGGGGAGCTGTTTTTT.

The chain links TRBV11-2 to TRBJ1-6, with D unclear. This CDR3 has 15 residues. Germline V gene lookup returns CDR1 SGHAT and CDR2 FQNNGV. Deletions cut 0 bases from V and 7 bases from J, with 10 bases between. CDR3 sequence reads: CASSLEPAGNSPLHF. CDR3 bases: TGTGCCAGCAGCTTAGAGCCAGCGGGGAATTCACCCCTCCACTTT.

The CDR3 nucleotides are TGCGCCAGCAGCCACCCGGGACAGGGTAGGGGGGAGCTGTTTTTT. This sequence encodes CASSHPGQGRGELFF. The chain is built from TRBV4-3 and TRBJ2-2; 9 nucleotides match TRBD1. The CDR3 runs 15 residues. V shed 3 bases, J shed 8 bases, and the junction held 7 bases outside the gene matches. Germline V gene lookup returns CDR1 LGHNA and CDR2 YSLEER.

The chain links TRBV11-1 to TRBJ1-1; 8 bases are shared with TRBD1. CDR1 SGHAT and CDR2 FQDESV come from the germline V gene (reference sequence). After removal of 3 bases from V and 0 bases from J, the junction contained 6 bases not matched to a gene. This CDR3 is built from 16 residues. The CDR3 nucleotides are TGTGCCAGCAGCTTGGGACAGGAGATGATGAACACTGAAGCTTTCTTT. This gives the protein CASSLGQEMMNTEAFF. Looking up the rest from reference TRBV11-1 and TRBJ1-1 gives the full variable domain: EAEVAQSPRYKITEKSQAVAFWCDPISGHATLYWYRQILGQGPELLVQFQDESVVDDSQLPKDRFSAERLKGVDSTLKIQPAELGDSAMYLCASSLGQEMMNTEAFFGQGTRLTVV.

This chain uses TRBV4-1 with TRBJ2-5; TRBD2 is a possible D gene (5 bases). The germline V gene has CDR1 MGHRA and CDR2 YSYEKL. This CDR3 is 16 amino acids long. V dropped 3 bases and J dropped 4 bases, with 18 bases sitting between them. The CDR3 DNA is TGCGCCAGCAGCCAGTCAGGCCCTTTACGGGGAGAGACCCAGTACTTC. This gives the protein CASSQSGPLRGETQYF.

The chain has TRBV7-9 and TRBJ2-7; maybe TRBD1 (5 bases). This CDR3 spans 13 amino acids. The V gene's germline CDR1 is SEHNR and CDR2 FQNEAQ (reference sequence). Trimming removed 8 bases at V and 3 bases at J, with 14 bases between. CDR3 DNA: TGTGCCAGCGGTCCAGGACAAGTCTACGAGCAGTACTTC. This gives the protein CASGPGQVYEQYF.

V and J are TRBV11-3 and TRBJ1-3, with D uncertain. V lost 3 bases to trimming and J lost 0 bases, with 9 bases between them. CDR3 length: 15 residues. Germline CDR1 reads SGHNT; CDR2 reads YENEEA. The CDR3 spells CASSFSGSSGNTIYF. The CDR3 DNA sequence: TGTGCCAGCAGCTTTTCGGGGAGCTCTGGAAACACCATATATTTT.

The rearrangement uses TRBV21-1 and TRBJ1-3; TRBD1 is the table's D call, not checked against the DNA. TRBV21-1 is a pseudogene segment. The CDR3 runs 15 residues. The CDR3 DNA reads TGTGCCAGCAGCAGGACAGAGAGCTCTGGAAACACCATATATTTT. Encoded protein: CASSRTESSGNTIYF.

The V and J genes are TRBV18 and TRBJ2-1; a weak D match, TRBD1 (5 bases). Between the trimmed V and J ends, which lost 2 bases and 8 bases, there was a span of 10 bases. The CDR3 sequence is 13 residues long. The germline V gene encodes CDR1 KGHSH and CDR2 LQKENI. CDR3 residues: CASSPAGIDEQFF. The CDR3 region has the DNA TGTGCCAGCTCACCAGCAGGGATAGATGAGCAGTTCTTC.

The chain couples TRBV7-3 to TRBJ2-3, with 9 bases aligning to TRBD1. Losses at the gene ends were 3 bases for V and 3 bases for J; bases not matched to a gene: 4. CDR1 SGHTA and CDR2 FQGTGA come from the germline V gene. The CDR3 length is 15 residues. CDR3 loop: CASSLGTGTTDTQYF. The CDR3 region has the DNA TGTGCCAGCAGCTTGGGGACAGGGACGACAGATACGCAGTATTTT.

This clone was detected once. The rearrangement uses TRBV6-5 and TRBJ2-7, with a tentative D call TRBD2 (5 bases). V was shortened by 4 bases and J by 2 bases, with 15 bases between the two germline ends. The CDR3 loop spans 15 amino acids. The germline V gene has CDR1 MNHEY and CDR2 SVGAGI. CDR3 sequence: CASSLFRGRAYEQYF. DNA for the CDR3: TGTGCCAGCAGTTTGTTTCGGGGAAGGGCCTACGAGCAGTACTTC.

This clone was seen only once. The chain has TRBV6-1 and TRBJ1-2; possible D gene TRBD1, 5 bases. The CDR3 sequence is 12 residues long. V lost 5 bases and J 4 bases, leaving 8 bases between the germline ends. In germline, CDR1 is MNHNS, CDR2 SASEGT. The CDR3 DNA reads TGTGCCAGCAGTAGGGGCGTCTATGGCTACACCTTC. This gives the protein CASSRGVYGYTF.

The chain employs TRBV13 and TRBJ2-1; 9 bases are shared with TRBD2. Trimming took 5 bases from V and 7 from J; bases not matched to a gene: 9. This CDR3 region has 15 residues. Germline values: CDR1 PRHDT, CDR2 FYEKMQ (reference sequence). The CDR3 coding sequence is TGTGCCAGCAGCCATCGACTAGCGGAGGGAAATGAGCAGTTCTTC. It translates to CASSHRLAEGNEQFF. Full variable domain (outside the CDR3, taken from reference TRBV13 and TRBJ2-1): AAGVIQSPRHLIKEKRETATLKCYPIPRHDTVYWYQQGPGQDPQFLISFYEKMQSDKGSIPDRFSAQQFSDYHSELNMSSLELGDSALYFCASSHRLAEGNEQFFGPGTRLTVL.

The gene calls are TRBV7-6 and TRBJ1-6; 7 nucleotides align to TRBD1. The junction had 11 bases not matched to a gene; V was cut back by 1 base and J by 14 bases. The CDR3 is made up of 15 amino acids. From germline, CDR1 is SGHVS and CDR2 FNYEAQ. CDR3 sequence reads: CASSLGETGFHALHF. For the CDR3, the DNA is TGTGCCAGCAGCTTAGGGGAGACAGGGTTTCACGCCCTCCACTTT.

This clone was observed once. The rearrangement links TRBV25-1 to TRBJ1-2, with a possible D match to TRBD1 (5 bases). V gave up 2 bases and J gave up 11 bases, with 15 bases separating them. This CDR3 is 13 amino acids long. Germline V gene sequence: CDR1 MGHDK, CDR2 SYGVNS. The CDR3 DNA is TGTGCCAGCAGTGAACCGGGACTCCAGCGTTACACCTTC. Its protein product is CASSEPGLQRYTF.

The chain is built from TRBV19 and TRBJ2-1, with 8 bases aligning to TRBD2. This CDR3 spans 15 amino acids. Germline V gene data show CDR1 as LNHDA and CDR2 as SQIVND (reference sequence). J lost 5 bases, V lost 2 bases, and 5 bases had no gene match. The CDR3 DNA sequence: TGTGCCAGTAGTATACCGGGGGGGCGTAACAATGAGCAGTTCTTC. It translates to CASSIPGGRNNEQFF.

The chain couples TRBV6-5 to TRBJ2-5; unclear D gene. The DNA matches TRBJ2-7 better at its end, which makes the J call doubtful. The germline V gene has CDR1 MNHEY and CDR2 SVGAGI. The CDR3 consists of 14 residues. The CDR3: CASSSPAPSYEQYF. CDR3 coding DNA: TGTGCCAGCAGTTCCCCCGCCCCCTCCTACGAGCAGTACTTC.

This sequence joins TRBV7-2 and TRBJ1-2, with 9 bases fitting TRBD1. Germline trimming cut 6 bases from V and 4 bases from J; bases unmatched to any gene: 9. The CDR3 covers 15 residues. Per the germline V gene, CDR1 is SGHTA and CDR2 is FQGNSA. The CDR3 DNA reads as TGTGCCAGCAGTCAAGGACAGGGGAATCTCTATGGCTACACCTTC. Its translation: CASSQGQGNLYGYTF.

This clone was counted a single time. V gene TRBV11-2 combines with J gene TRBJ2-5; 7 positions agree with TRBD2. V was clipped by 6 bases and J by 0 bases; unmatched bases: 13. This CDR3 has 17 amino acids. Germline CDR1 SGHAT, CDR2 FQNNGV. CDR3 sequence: CASSHDGLAEDQETQYF. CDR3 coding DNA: TGTGCCAGCAGTCACGACGGGCTAGCGGAGGACCAAGAGACCCAGTACTTC.

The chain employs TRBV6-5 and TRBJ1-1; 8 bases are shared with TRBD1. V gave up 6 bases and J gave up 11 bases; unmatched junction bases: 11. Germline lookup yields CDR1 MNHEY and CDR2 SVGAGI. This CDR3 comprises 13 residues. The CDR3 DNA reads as TGTGCCAGCAGAAGACAGGGGCGCGGGTCGGCTTTCTTT. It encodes CASRRQGRGSAFF.

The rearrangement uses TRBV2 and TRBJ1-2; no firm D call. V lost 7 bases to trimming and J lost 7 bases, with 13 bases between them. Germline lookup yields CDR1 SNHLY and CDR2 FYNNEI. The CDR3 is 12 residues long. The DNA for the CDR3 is TGTGCCAGCATAGTGGAGGCTGGTGGCTACACCTTC. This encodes CASIVEAGGYTF.

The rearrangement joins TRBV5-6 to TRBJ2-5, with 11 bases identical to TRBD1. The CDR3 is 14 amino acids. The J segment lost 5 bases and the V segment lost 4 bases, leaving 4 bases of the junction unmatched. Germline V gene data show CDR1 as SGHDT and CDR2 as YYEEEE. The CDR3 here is CASSTGTGGETQYF. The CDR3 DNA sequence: TGTGCCAGCAGCACCGGGACAGGGGGTGAGACCCAGTACTTC. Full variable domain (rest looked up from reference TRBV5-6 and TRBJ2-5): DAGVTQSPTHLIKTRGQQVTLRCSPKSGHDTVSWYQQALGQGPQFIFQYYEEEERQRGNFPDRFSGHQFPNYSSELNVNALLLGDSALYLCASSTGTGGETQYFGPGTRLLVL.

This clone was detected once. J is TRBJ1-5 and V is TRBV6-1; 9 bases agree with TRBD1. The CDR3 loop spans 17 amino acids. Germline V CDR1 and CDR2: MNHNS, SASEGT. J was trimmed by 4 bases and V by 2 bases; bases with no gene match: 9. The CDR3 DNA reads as TGTGCCAGCAGTGAACCCGGGACAGGGCGACGGAATCAGCCCCAGCATTTT. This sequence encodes CASSEPGTGRRNQPQHF.

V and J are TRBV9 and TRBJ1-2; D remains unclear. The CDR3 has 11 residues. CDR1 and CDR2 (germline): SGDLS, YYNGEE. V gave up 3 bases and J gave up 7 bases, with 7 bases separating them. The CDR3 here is CASSAGVGYTF. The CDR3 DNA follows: TGTGCCAGCAGCGCCGGGGTTGGCTACACCTTC.

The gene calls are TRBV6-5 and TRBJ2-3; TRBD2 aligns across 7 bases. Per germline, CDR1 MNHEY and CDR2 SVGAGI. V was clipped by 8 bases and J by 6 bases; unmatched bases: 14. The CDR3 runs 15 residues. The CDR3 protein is CASFMGTRGSDTQYF. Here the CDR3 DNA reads TGTGCCAGCTTTATGGGTACGCGGGGGAGTGATACGCAGTATTTT.

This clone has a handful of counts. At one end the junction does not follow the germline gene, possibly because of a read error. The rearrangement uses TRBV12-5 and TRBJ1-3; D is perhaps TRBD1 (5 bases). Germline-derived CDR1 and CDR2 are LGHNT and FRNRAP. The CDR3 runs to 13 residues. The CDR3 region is CASGLVMTGVRHF. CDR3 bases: TGTGCTAGTGGTTTGGTAATGACGGGGGTTCGGCATTTT.

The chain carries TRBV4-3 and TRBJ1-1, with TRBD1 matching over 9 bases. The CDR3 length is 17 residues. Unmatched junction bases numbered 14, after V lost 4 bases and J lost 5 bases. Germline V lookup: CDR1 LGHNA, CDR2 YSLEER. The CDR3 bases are TGCGCCAGCAGCCCGTCCGGGACAGGGCCGCTACTTACTGAAGCTTTCTTT. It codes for CASSPSGTGPLLTEAFF.

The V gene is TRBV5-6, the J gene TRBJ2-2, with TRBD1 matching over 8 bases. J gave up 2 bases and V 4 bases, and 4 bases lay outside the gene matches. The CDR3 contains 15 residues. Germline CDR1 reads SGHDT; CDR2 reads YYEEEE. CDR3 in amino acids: CASSRTGKNTGELFF. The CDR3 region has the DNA TGTGCCAGCAGCCGGACAGGGAAAAACACCGGGGAGCTGTTTTTT.

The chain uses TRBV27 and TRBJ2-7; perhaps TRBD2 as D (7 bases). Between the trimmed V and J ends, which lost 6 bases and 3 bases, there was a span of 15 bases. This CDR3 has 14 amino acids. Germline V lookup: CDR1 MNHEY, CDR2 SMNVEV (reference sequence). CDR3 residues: CASRKGEGLYEQYF. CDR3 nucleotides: TGTGCCAGCAGGAAGGGGGAGGGACTCTACGAGCAGTACTTC.

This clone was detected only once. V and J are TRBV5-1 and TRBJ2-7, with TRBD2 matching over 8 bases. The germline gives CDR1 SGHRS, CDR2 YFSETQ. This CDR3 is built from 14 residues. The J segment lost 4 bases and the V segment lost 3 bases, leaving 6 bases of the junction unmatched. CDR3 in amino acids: CASSSGGAVYEQYF. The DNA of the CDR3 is TGCGCCAGCAGCTCCGGGGGGGCTGTGTACGAGCAGTACTTC.